Below are 18 T cell receptor beta chains sequenced from a single sample in a study of T-cell memory formation after mild COVID-19. From the 5' RACE reads, TCRdb called clonotypes with MiXCR, one entry per CDR3 protein. Counted here are 350,000 or so distinct CDR3 sequences, roughly 20% occurring once; the ten biggest clones make up 9.5% to 15%. Sequencing was carried out using PBMCs or a T cell subset sorted from them (not recorded which). These receptor sequences come from an adult woman who had mild COVID-19 (a few samples of this study predate the infection). Cell type and time point are not known.

The rearrangement joins TRBV7-2 to TRBJ1-1, with D maybe TRBD1 (6 bases). The V end lost 4 bases, the J end lost 1 base, and 10 bases lay between the germline ends. The CDR3 is made up of 14 amino acids. Germline CDR1 is SGHTA and CDR2 is FQGNSA. The CDR3 DNA reads TGTGCCAGCAGCTCGGGACACCGGAACACTGAAGCTTTCTTT. Translation: CASSSGHRNTEAFF.

This clonotype was seen only a few times. The chain recombines TRBV5-1 with TRBJ2-3; 10 bases map to TRBD2. Germline V gene sequence: CDR1 SGHRS, CDR2 YFSETQ. The CDR3 is made up of 15 amino acids. Trimming removed 2 bases from V and 5 bases from J; junction bases left unmatched: 5. CDR3 DNA sequence: TGCGCCAGCAGCTTCGGACTAGCGGTGAAAGATACGCAGTATTTT. Its translation: CASSFGLAVKDTQYF. Full variable domain (outside the CDR3, taken from reference TRBV5-1 and TRBJ2-3): KAGVTQTPRYLIKTRGQQVTLSCSPISGHRSVSWYQQTPGQGLQFLFEYFSETQRNKGNFPGRFSGRQFSNSRSEMNVSTLELGDSALYLCASSFGLAVKDTQYFGPGTRLTVL.

Only a few counts were recorded for this clonotype. This sequence joins TRBV29-1 and TRBJ2-1; D unresolved. This CDR3 region has 12 residues. The V end lost 7 bases, the J end lost 8 bases, and 15 bases lay between the germline ends. Germline CDR1 and CDR2: SQVTM and ANQGSEA. In nucleotides, the CDR3 is TGCAGCGCAGCTCGGGTAACGTATGAGCAGTTCTTC. Encoded protein: CSAARVTYEQFF.

The chain recombines TRBV5-1 with TRBJ2-7; D is unresolved. V lost 0 bases and J 3 bases, leaving 7 bases between the germline ends. This CDR3 region has 13 residues. The germline V gene has CDR1 SGHRS and CDR2 YFSETQ. CDR3 sequence: CASSLETGYEQYF. The CDR3 region has the DNA TGCGCCAGCAGCTTGGAAACGGGCTACGAGCAGTACTTC.

The J gene is TRBJ1-5, the V gene TRBV6-6, with D unclear. The CDR3 consists of 13 residues. V was pared by 2 bases and J by 9 bases, with 11 bases between. In germline, CDR1 is MNHNY, CDR2 SVGAGI (reference sequence). The CDR3 loop is CASSYPLPSPQHF. In DNA, the CDR3 is TGTGCCAGCAGTTACCCGCTACCGTCGCCCCAGCATTTT.

This clonotype has more than one count but fewer than ten. V is TRBV16 and J is TRBJ1-3, with a possible D match to TRBD1 (5 bases). Trimming stripped 0 bases from V and 4 bases from J, with 19 bases between. CDR1 and CDR2 from the germline V gene are KGHSY and FQNENV. The CDR3 contains 18 residues. The CDR3 coding sequence is TGTGCCAGCAGCCAATCGCCCAGCCAGGGCGCTCGGGGAAACACCATATATTTT. It is translated as CASSQSPSQGARGNTIYF.

The sample holds a few counts of this clonotype. The rearrangement uses TRBV6-1 and TRBJ2-3; the match to TRBD2 covers 12 bases. There are 18 residues in the CDR3. J lost 2 bases, V lost 6 bases, and 12 bases had no gene match. Per germline, CDR1 MNHNS and CDR2 SASEGT. In nucleotides, the CDR3 is TGTGCCAGCAGGGGTGGACTAGCGGGACCTCCCTACACAGATACGCAGTATTTT. It specifies CASRGGLAGPPYTDTQYF.

V and J are TRBV24-1 and TRBJ2-5; 7 bases are shared with TRBD2. The germline V gene has CDR1 KGHDR and CDR2 SFDVKD. This CDR3 spans 15 amino acids. The V and J ends lost 5 bases and 3 bases, in that order; junction bases with no gene match: 8. The CDR3 reads CATSVQAGREETQYF. CDR3 nucleotide sequence: TGTGCCACCAGTGTTCAAGCGGGACGAGAAGAGACCCAGTACTTC.

This clonotype came up a few times. The chain recombines TRBV6-5 with TRBJ2-5; 12 bases agree with TRBD1. CDR1 and CDR2 (germline): MNHEY, SVGAGI. CDR3 length: 16 amino acids. Unmatched junction bases numbered 8, after V lost 6 bases and J lost 3 bases. CDR3 sequence (DNA): TGTGCCAGCAGGACGACTGGGACAGGGGGCGAAGAGACCCAGTACTTC. It is translated as CASRTTGTGGEETQYF.

Only a few counts were recorded for this clonotype. The J gene is TRBJ2-2, the V gene TRBV20-1; D possibly corresponds to TRBD1 (5 bases). CDR1 is DFQATT, CDR2 SNEGSKA, per germline (reference sequence). The CDR3 consists of 15 residues. Between the trimmed V and J ends, which lost 0 bases and 3 bases, there was a span of 11 bases. For the CDR3, the DNA is TGCAGTGCTAGAGATTTCAGGGTAGACACCGGGGAGCTGTTTTTT. It codes for CSARDFRVDTGELFF.

The rearrangement links TRBV7-2 to TRBJ2-3, with a tentative D call TRBD2 (5 bases). Germline V gene sequence: CDR1 SGHTA, CDR2 FQGNSA. With 5 bases removed from V and 6 bases from J, the gap between germline ends came to 15 bases. The CDR3 is 14 amino acids. The CDR3 DNA reads TGTGCCAGCAGCCTAACGACCCGAGGGGATACGCAGTATTTT. Encoded protein: CASSLTTRGDTQYF.

In its sample, this clonotype was seen many times. The chain couples TRBV20-1 to TRBJ2-4; D gene uncertain. Germline CDR1 is DFQATT and CDR2 is SNEGSKA (reference sequence). This CDR3 has 14 residues. Trimming removed 0 bases from V and 5 bases from J, with 11 bases in between. CDR3 loop: CSARDWNRENIQYF. The CDR3 DNA is TGCAGTGCTAGAGATTGGAACAGAGAAAACATTCAGTACTTC.

This clonotype was observed at least ten times. V usage is TRBV5-1 and J usage is TRBJ2-2, with 12 bases that match TRBD2. Germline lookup yields CDR1 SGHRS and CDR2 YFSETQ. The CDR3 covers 15 residues. Trimming cost V 9 bases and J 7 bases; bases outside gene matches: 10. CDR3: CATSSGGAADGELFF. The DNA for the CDR3 is TGCGCCACCTCTAGCGGGGGGGCCGCGGACGGGGAGCTGTTTTTT.

This clonotype was counted a few times. The chain couples TRBV6-1 to TRBJ1-5; no reliable D call. Trimming pared 1 base from V and 0 bases from J, leaving 7 bases between. The germline V gene has CDR1 MNHNS and CDR2 SASEGT. The CDR3 sequence is 15 residues long. The CDR3: CASSEGVISNQPQHF. The DNA for the CDR3 is TGTGCCAGCAGTGAAGGGGTGATTAGCAATCAGCCCCAGCATTTT.

V is TRBV2 and J is TRBJ2-1; 8 nucleotides agree with TRBD2. J lost 2 bases, V lost 3 bases, and 3 bases had no gene match. Germline CDR1 and CDR2: SNHLY and FYNNEI. The CDR3 contains 15 residues. As DNA, the CDR3 is TGTGCCAGCAGTGACGCGACTAGCGCCTACAATGAGCAGTTCTTC. It is translated as CASSDATSAYNEQFF.

This clonotype showed up just a few times. The chain couples TRBV27 to TRBJ2-3; TRBD1 or TRBD2 may be the D gene (5 bases each). The V end was cut by 9 bases, the J end by 1 base, with 11 bases between. The CDR3 covers 13 residues. From germline, CDR1 is MNHEY and CDR2 SMNVEV (reference sequence). The CDR3 protein is CASTRGGTDTQYF. As DNA, the CDR3 is TGTGCCAGTACCCGGGGCGGCACAGATACGCAGTATTTT.

This clonotype has just one count. This sequence joins TRBV12-3 or TRBV12-4 and TRBJ1-2; TRBD1 is a possible D gene (6 bases). V was clipped by 6 bases and J by 5 bases, with 13 bases between them. The CDR3 loop spans 13 amino acids. The CDR3 here is CASRAEGDYGYTF. The CDR3 region has the DNA TGTGCCAGCAGGGCGGAGGGGGATTATGGCTACACCTTC.

The chain joins TRBV2 to TRBJ1-3; D gene unclear. Germline-derived CDR1 and CDR2 are SNHLY and FYNNEI. V was pared by 6 bases and J by 4 bases, with 10 bases between. This CDR3 spans 13 amino acids. CDR3 nucleotides: TGTGCCAGCAGGGAACTTAAGGGAAACACCATATATTTT. Translating gives CASRELKGNTIYF.